Listed here are 5 T cell receptor beta chains from one sample, sequenced in a study of spatial heterogeneity in lung cancer. Described time point: blood at routine non-recurrence follow-up after resection. TCRdb passed the 5' RACE reads through MiXCR, listing each CDR3 protein once. Of about 70,000 distinct CDR3 sequences in the sample, 7.5% to 10% are singletons; the top ten hold roughly 1.8%. The sequencing used PBMCs, collected at follow-up. Receptor source: a female donor with early-stage non-small cell lung cancer.

Details on this clonotype: This could be a read error, since a much larger clone is one nucleotide away. The V gene is TRBV11-2, the J gene TRBJ2-5, with D hard to call. The CDR3 loop spans 14 amino acids. V was shortened by 4 bases and J by 5 bases, with 14 bases between the two germline ends. CDR1 SGHAT and CDR2 FQNNGV come from the germline V gene. CDR3 sequence: CASSWALGEETQYF. As DNA, the CDR3 is TGTGCCAGCAGCTGGGCGTTGGGCGAGGAGACCCAGTACTTC.

This clonotype was seen ten or more times. The rearrangement links TRBV10-1 to TRBJ2-1; tentatively, D is TRBD1 (5 bases). Germline V lookup: CDR1 WNHNN, CDR2 SYGVQD (reference sequence). V lost 5 bases and J lost 10, with 15 bases in between. The CDR3 contains 13 residues. CDR3 nucleotides: TGCGCCAGCAGTCCCTCCCTCGCAGGGGAGCAGTTCTTC. Its protein product is CASSPSLAGEQFF.

This clonotype came up many times. The rearrangement links TRBV7-2 to TRBJ2-7, with a tentative D call TRBD1 (5 bases). The V gene lost 5 bases and the J gene lost 2 bases, with 16 bases spanning the gap. This CDR3 has 15 residues. Germline lookup yields CDR1 SGHTA and CDR2 FQGNSA. This chain's CDR3 is CASSRLAQGAYEQYF. As DNA, the CDR3 is TGTGCCAGCAGCCGCCTTGCGCAGGGTGCCTACGAGCAGTACTTC.

This clonotype came up many times. The chain carries TRBV5-1 and TRBJ2-7, with 7 bases matching TRBD2. The V gene end was trimmed by 4 bases and the J gene end by 0 bases; junction bases not matched to a gene: 10. This CDR3 is built from 16 residues. Germline V gives CDR1 SGHRS, CDR2 YFSETQ. The CDR3 loop reads CASSPEASGNSYEQYF. The CDR3 coding sequence is TGCGCCAGCAGCCCGGAGGCGAGCGGGAACTCCTACGAGCAGTACTTC.

This clonotype has only one observation. The chain employs TRBV27 and TRBJ2-7; 10 bases match TRBD1. V gave up 5 bases and J gave up 6 bases; unmatched junction bases: 10. Germline values: CDR1 MNHEY, CDR2 SMNVEV (reference sequence). The CDR3 has 15 amino acids. CDR3 bases: TGTGCCAGCAGTCCGAACCGGGACAGGGGACTCGAGCAGTACTTC. This gives the protein CASSPNRDRGLEQYF.